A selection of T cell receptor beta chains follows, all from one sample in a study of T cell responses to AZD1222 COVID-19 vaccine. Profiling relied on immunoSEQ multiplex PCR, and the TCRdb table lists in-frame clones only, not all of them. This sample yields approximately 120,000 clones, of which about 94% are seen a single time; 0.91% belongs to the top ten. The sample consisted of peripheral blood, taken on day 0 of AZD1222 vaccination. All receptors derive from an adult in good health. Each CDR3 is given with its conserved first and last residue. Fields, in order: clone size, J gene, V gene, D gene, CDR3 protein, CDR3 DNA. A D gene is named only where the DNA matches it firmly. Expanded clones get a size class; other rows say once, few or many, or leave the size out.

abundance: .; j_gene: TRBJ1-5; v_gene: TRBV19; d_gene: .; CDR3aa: CASSMWDGFNQPQHF; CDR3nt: TGTGCCAGTAGTATGTGGGACGGATTTAATCAGCCCCAGCATTTT
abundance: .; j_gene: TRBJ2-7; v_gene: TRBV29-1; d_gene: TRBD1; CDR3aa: CSARGQGAYEQYF; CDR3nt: TGCAGCGCTCGGGGACAGGGGGCCTACGAGCAGTACTTC
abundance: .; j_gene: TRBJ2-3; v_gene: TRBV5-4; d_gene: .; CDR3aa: CASGGLSTDTQYF; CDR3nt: TGTGCCAGCGGGGGACTTAGCACAGATACGCAGTATTTT
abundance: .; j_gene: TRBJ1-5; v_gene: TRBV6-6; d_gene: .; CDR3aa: CASSYEQGWTHQPQHF; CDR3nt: TGTGCCAGCAGTTACGAACAGGGATGGACCCATCAGCCCCAGCATTTT
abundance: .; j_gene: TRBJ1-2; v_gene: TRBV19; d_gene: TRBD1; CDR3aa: CASSGNRGVYSGYTF; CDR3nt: TGTGCCAGTAGTGGCAACAGGGGAGTTTATAGTGGCTACACCTTC
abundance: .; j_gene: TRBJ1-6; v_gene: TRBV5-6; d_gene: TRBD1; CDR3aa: CASSLRDRNNSPLHF; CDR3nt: TGTGCCAGCAGCTTACGGGACAGAAATAATTCACCCCTCCACTTT
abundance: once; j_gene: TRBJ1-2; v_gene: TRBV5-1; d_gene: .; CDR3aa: CASSYGTDYGYTF; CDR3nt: TGCGCCAGCAGCTACGGAACAGACTATGGCTACACCTTC
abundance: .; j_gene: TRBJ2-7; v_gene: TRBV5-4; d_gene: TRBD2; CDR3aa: CASRPTSGGALNEQYF; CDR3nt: TGTGCCAGCAGACCAACTAGCGGGGGGGCGCTCAACGAGCAGTACTTC
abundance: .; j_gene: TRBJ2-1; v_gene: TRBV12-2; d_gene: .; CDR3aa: CASRFLRGDYNEQFF; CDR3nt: TGTGCAAGTCGCTTTTTGCGGGGGGATTACAATGAGCAGTTCTTC
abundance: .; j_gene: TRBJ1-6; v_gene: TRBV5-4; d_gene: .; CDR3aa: CASSLDMGNSPLHF; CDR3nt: TGTGCCAGCAGCTTGGATATGGGTAATTCACCCCTCCACTTT
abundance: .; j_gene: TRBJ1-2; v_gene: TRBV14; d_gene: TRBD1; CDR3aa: CASSLTGGVGYTF; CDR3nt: TGTGCCAGCAGCCTAACAGGGGGCGTCGGCTACACCTTC
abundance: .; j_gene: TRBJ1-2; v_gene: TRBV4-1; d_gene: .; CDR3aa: CASSQVEGSGYTF; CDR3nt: TGCGCCAGCAGCCAAGTCGAGGGATCGGGCTACACCTTC
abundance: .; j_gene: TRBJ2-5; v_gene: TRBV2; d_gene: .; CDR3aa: CASSEQGRGGETQYF; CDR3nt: TGTGCCAGCAGTGAACAGGGCAGGGGAGGGGAGACCCAGTACTTC
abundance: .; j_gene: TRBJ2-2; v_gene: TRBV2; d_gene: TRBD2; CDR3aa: CASVRGGATGELFF; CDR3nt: TGTGCCAGTGTGCGCGGGGGGGCCACCGGGGAGCTGTTTTTT
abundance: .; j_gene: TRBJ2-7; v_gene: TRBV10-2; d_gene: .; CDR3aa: CASSELGHYEQYF; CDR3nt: TGCGCCAGCAGTGAGCTAGGACACTACGAGCAGTACTTC
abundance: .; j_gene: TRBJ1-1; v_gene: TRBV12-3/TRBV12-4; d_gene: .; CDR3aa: CASRWVGGTEAFF; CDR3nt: TGTGCCAGCAGGTGGGTTGGGGGCACTGAAGCTTTCTTT
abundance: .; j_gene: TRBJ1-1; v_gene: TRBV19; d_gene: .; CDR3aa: CASTPALSDTEAFF; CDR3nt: TGTGCCAGTACCCCCGCGTTGAGCGACACTGAAGCTTTCTTT
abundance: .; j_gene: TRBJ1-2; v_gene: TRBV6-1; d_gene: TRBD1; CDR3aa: CASSEHRGRGYTF; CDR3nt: TGTGCCAGCAGTGAACACAGGGGGAGAGGCTACACCTTC
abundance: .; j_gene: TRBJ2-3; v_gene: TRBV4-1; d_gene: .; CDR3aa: CASSHPPDGPIGDTQYF; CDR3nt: TGCGCCAGCAGCCATCCACCCGACGGGCCAATCGGCGATACGCAGTATTTT
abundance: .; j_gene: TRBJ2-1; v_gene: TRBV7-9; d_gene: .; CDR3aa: CASSSRVDGEQFF; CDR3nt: TGTGCCAGCAGCTCCCGAGTTGACGGGGAGCAGTTCTTC
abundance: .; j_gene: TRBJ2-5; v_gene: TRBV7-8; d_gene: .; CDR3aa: CASRPGTHQETQYF; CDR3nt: TGTGCCAGCAGACCCGGGACACACCAAGAGACCCAGTACTTC
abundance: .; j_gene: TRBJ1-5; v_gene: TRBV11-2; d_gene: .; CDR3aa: CASPQGLIKTGNSNQPQHF; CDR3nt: TGTGCCAGCCCACAAGGGCTAATAAAGACGGGAAATAGCAATCAGCCCCAGCATTTT
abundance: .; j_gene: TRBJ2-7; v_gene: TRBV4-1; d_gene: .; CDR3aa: CASSPRVTYEQYF; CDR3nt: TGCGCCAGCAGCCCGCGTGTAACCTACGAGCAGTACTTC
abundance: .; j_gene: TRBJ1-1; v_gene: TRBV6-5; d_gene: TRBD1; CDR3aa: CASRDRGMNTEAFF; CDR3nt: TGTGCCAGCAGAGACAGGGGCATGAACACTGAAGCTTTCTTT
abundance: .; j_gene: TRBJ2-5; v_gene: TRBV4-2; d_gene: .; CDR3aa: CASRSGQQETQYF; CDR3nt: TGTGCCAGCAGATCCGGACAGCAAGAGACCCAGTACTTC
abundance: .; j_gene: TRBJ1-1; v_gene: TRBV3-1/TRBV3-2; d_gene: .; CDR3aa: CASSQDRGTAFF; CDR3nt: TGTGCCAGCAGCCAAGATCGGGGAACAGCTTTCTTT
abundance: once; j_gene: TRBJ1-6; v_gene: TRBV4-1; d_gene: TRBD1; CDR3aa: CASSHGTGHNSPLHF; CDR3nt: TGCGCCAGCAGCCACGGGACAGGGCATAATTCACCCCTCCACTTT